The 10 T cell receptor beta chains listed next were all sequenced from one sample in a study of OX40 agonist ivuxolimab in advanced cancers. Profiled with immunoSEQ multiplex PCR; TCRdb holds only in-frame clones, not every one. Among 55,000 to 70,000 clones listed, about 92% were seen once. The sequenced sample was CD4+ or CD8+ T cells sorted from blood, obtained in a trial of the OX40 agonist ivuxolimab. Receptor source: an adult with an advanced solid tumor such as melanoma, head and neck, liver or kidney cancer.

This clone has more than one count but fewer than ten. The V gene is TRBV4-1, the J gene TRBJ2-2, with D possibly matching TRBD1 (6 bases). Germline V gives CDR1 MGHRA, CDR2 YSYEKL. The CDR3 loop spans 18 amino acids. V lost 5 bases to trimming and J lost 7 bases, with 26 bases between them. The CDR3 DNA reads TGCGCCAGCAGCTTAGCCCGGGCCAGGGGCGAAAGGAACGGGGAGCTGTTTTTT. It is translated as CASSLARARGERNGELFF.

This clone ranks as medium-sized. The sample holds other DNA sequences that translate to the same CDR3. The genes are TRBV7-8 and TRBJ1-1, with TRBD1 identical over 8 bases. Trimming removed 2 bases from V and 4 bases from J; junction bases left unmatched: 3. CDR1 is SGHVS, CDR2 FQNEAQ, per germline. The CDR3 length is 14 residues. The CDR3 spells CASSLPGGGTEAFF. CDR3 DNA sequence: TGTGCCAGCAGCTTACCAGGGGGCGGCACTGAAGCTTTCTTT.

The CDR3 sequence: CASSLQGNTIYF. In DNA form, the CDR3 reads TGTGCCAGCAGTCTCCAGGGAAACACCATATATTTT. The gene calls are TRBV11-2 and TRBJ1-3; D gene uncertain. V was shortened by 6 bases and J by 4 bases, with 7 bases between the two germline ends. This CDR3 comprises 12 residues. Germline assignment: CDR1 SGHAT and CDR2 FQNNGV. Filled out from reference TRBV11-2 and TRBJ1-3, the complete variable domain reads EAGVAQSPRYKIIEKRQSVAFWCNPISGHATLYWYQQILGQGPKLLIQFQNNGVVDDSQLPKDRFSAERLKGVDSTLKIQPAKLEDSAVYLCASSLQGNTIYFGEGSWLTVV.

The V gene is TRBV7-6, the J gene TRBJ2-5, with TRBD2 matching 10 bases. After removal of 4 bases from V and 2 bases from J, the junction contained 7 bases not matched to a gene. CDR1 and CDR2 (germline): SGHVS, FNYEAQ. CDR3 length: 16 residues. The CDR3 DNA reads as TGTGCCAGCAGCTCCCGGGTAGCGGGGGGTCAAGAGACCCAGTACTTC. Translated: CASSSRVAGGQETQYF.

Comments on this clone: One end of the junction is discordant with germline, which a read error may explain. The gene calls are TRBV7-7 and TRBJ1-1, with TRBD1 identical over 8 bases. CDR1 and CDR2 from the germline V gene are SSHAT and FNYEAQ (reference sequence). The CDR3 is 16 residues long. CDR3 residues: CASSLLPQGANPEAFF. The CDR3 region has the DNA TGTGCCAGCAGCTTACTACCCCAGGGGGCGAACCCTGAAGCTTTCTTT.

The chain couples TRBV5-1 to TRBJ2-1; no firm D call. Per the germline V gene, CDR1 is SGHRS and CDR2 is YFSETQ. The CDR3 loop spans 13 amino acids. V lost 0 bases and J 8 bases, leaving 9 bases between the germline ends. The CDR3 is CASSLGGKDEQFF. CDR3 coding DNA: TGCGCCAGCAGCTTGGGGGGTAAGGATGAGCAGTTCTTC. Full variable domain (missing parts from reference TRBV5-1 and TRBJ2-1): KAGVTQTPRYLIKTRGQQVTLSCSPISGHRSVSWYQQTPGQGLQFLFEYFSETQRNKGNFPGRFSGRQFSNSRSEMNVSTLELGDSALYLCASSLGGKDEQFFGPGTRLTVL.

This chain joins TRBV6-5 and TRBJ1-2; D gene uncertain. CDR1 and CDR2 from the germline V gene are MNHEY and SVGAGI. The CDR3 is 15 residues long. V gave up 5 bases and J gave up 4 bases, with 17 bases separating them. CDR3 protein: CASSPAAANPYGYTF. DNA for the CDR3: TGTGCCAGCAGTCCCGCAGCCGCGAACCCCTATGGCTACACCTTC.

The genes are TRBV30 and TRBJ1-2; TRBD1 matches at 8 bases. The CDR3 runs 17 residues. Germline trimming cut 2 bases from V and 4 bases from J; bases unmatched to any gene: 15. Germline loops: CDR1 GTSNPN, CDR2 SVGIG (reference sequence). Here the CDR3 reads CAWSSSYQGAFAYGYTF. The CDR3 DNA reads as TGTGCCTGGAGTTCTTCATATCAGGGGGCCTTTGCCTATGGCTACACCTTC.

The CDR3 here is CASMDRGLKNGQYF. Written as DNA, the CDR3 is TGTGCCAGTATGGACAGGGGGCTGAAAAACGGTCAGTACTTC. The rearrangement links TRBV6-1 to TRBJ2-4, with 11 bases fitting TRBD1. Trimming cost V 9 bases and J 12 bases; bases outside gene matches: 13. The CDR3 length is 14 residues. Germline V lookup: CDR1 MNHNS, CDR2 SASEGT.

In this sample, this clone turned up once. The chain combines TRBV10-1 with TRBJ2-2; TRBD2 aligns across 7 bases. The CDR3 is made up of 15 amino acids. Germline assignment: CDR1 WNHNN and CDR2 SYGVQD (reference sequence). The V segment lost 4 bases and the J segment 4 bases; nucleotides outside the gene matches: 6. CDR3: CASSGAGSSTGELFF. As DNA, the CDR3 is TGCGCCAGCAGTGGAGCGGGGTCGAGCACCGGGGAGCTGTTTTTT.